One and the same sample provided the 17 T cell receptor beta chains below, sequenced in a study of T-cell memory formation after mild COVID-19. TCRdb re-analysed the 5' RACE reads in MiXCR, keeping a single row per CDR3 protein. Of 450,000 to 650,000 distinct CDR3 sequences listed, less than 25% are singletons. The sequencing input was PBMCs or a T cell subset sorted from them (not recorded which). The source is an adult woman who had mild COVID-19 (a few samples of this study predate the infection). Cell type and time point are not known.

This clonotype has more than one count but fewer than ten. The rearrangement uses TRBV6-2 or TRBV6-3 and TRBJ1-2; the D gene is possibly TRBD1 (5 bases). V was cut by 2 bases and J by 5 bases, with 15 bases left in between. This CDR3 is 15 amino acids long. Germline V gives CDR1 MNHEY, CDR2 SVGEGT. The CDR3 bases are TGTGCCAGCAGTTACGCCAGGGAGAAGTCATATGGCTACACCTTC. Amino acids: CASSYAREKSYGYTF.

Written as DNA, the CDR3 is TGTGCCTGGAGTGTAATGGGAGCTGCTAGGACTGAAGCTTTCTTT. Its protein is CAWSVMGAARTEAFF. The gene calls are TRBV30 and TRBJ1-1; D remains ambiguous. V was clipped by 0 bases and J by 5 bases, with 16 bases between them. This CDR3 is 15 amino acids long. Per the germline V gene, CDR1 is GTSNPN and CDR2 is SVGIG (reference sequence).

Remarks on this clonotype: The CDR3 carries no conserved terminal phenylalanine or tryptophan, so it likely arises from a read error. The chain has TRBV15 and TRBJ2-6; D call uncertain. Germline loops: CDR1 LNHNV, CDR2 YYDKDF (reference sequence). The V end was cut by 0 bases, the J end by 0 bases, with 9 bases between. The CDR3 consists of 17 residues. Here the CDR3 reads CATSRETGGSGANVLTV. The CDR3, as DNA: TGTGCCACCAGCAGAGAGACGGGCGGCTCTGGGGCCAACGTCCTGACTGTC.

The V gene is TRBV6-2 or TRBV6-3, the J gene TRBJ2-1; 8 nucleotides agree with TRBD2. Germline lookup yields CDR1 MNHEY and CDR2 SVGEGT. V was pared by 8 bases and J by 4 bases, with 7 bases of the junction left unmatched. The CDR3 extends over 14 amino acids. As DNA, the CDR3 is TGTGCCAGCGACCCGGGAGGGCCTTACAATGAGCAGTTCTTC. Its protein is CASDPGGPYNEQFF.

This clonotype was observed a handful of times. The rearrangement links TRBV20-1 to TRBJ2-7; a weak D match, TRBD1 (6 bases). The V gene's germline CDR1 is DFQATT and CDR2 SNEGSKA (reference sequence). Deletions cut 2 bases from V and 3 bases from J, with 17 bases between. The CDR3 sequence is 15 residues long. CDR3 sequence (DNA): TGCAGTGCTAGACCCCTTATGGGGGCTGACTACGAGCAGTACTTC. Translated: CSARPLMGADYEQYF.

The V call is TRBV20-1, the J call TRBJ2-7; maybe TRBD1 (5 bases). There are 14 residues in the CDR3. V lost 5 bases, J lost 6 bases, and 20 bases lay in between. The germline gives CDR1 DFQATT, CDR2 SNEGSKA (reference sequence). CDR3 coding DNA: TGCAGTGCTCCAGACTGGAGAAGGGGTCTCGAGCAGTACTTC. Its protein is CSAPDWRRGLEQYF.

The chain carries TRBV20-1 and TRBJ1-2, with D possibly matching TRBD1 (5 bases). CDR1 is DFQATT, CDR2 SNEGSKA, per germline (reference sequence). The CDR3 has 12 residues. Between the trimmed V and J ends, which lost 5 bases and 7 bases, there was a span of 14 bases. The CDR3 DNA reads TGCAGTGCTGGACACCCCTCGGGTGGCTACACCTTC. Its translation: CSAGHPSGGYTF.

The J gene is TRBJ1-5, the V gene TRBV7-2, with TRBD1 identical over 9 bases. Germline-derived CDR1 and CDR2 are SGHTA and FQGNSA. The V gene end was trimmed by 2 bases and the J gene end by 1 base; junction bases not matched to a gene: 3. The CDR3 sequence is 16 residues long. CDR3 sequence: CASSLLGTGSNQPQHF. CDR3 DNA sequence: TGTGCCAGCAGCTTACTTGGGACAGGGAGCAATCAGCCCCAGCATTTT.

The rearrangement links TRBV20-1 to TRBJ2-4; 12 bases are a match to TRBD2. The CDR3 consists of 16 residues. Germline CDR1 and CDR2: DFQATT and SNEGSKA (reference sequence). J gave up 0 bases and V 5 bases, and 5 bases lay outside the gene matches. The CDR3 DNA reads TGCAGTGCTGATGGACTAGCGGGACGAGCCAAAAACATTCAGTACTTC. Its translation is CSADGLAGRAKNIQYF.

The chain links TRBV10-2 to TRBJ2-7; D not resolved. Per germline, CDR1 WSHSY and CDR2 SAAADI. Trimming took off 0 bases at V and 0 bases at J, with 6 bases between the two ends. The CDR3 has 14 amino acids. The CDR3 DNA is TGCGCCAGCAGTGAGTCTCACGTCTCCTACGAGCAGTACTTC. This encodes CASSESHVSYEQYF.

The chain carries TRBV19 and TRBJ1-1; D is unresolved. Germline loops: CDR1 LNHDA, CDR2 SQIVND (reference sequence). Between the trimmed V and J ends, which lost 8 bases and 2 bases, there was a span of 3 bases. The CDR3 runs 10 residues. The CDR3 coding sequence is TGTGCCAGTTTTAACACTGAAGCTTTCTTT. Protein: CASFNTEAFF.

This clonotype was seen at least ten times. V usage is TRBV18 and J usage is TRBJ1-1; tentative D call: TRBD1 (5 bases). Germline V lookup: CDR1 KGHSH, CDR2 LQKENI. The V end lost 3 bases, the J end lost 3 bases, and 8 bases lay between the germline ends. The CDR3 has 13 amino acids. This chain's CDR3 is CASSPGGDTEAFF. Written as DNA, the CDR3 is TGTGCCAGCTCACCGGGGGGTGACACTGAAGCTTTCTTT.

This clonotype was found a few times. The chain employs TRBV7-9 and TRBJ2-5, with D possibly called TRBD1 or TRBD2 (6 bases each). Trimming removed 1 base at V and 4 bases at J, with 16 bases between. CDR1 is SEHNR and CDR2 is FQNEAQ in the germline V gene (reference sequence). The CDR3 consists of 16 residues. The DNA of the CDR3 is TGTGCCAGCAGCTTAGATGGGGGGCTCTCGTCAGAGACCCAGTACTTC. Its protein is CASSLDGGLSSETQYF.

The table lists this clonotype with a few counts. CDR3 nucleotides: TGTGCCAGCAGCCCAAACCGGGACATCGACAATGAGCAGTTCTTC. This encodes CASSPNRDIDNEQFF. The chain is built from TRBV7-3 and TRBJ2-1; weak D call: TRBD1 (6 bases). V was pared by 5 bases and J by 5 bases, with 16 bases between. This CDR3 has 15 residues. Germline-derived CDR1 and CDR2 are SGHTA and FQGTGA.

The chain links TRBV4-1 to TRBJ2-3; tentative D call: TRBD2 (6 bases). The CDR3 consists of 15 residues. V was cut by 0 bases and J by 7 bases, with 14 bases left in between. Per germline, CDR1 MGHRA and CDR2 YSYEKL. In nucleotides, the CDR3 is TGCGCCAGCAGCCAAGATCCGGCCGCGGGGAATACGCAGTATTTT. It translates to CASSQDPAAGNTQYF.

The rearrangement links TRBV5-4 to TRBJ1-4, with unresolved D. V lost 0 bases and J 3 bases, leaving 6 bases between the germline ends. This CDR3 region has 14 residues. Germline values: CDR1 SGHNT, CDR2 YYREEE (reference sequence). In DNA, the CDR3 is TGTGCCAGCAGCTTGGGACAAGCTAATGAAAAACTGTTTTTT. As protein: CASSLGQANEKLFF.

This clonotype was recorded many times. CDR3 region: CASSVALLASYNEQFF. The DNA of the CDR3 is TGTGCCAGCAGCGTAGCTTTACTAGCGAGCTACAATGAGCAGTTCTTC. The chain recombines TRBV9 with TRBJ2-1; 7 bases fit TRBD2. J lost 3 bases, V lost 0 bases, and 6 bases had no gene match. Germline V gene data show CDR1 as SGDLS and CDR2 as YYNGEE. The CDR3 sequence is 16 residues long.